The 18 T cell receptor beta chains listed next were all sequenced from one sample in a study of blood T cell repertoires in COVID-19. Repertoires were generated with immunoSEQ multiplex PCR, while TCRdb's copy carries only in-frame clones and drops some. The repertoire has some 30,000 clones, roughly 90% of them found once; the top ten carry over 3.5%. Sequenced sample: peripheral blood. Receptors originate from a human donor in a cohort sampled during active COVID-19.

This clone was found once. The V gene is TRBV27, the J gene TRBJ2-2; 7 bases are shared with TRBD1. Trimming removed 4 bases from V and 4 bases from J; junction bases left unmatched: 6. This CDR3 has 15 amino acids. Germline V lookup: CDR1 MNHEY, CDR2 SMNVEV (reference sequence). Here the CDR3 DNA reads TGTGCCAGCAGTTGGGGACAGTCGGGCACCGGGGAGCTGTTTTTT. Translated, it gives CASSWGQSGTGELFF.

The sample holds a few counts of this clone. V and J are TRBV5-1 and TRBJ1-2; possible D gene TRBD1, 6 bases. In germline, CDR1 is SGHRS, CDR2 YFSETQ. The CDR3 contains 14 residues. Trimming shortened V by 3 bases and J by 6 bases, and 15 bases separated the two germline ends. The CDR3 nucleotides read TGCGCCAGCAGCTCGGTTCCAGGGGATGATGGCTACACCTTC. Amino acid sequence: CASSSVPGDDGYTF. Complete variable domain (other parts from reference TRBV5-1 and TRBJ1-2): KAGVTQTPRYLIKTRGQQVTLSCSPISGHRSVSWYQQTPGQGLQFLFEYFSETQRNKGNFPGRFSGRQFSNSRSEMNVSTLELGDSALYLCASSSVPGDDGYTFGSGTRLTVV.

The CDR3 loop is CASSLGTVGYEQYF. The DNA of the CDR3 is TGTGCCAGCAGTTTGGGGACAGTGGGCTACGAGCAGTACTTC. The chain uses TRBV28 and TRBJ2-7, with TRBD1 matching over 7 bases. The ends lost 3 bases at V and 3 bases at J; junction bases unmatched: 5. Per germline, CDR1 MDHEN and CDR2 SYDVKM. CDR3 length equals 14 residues.

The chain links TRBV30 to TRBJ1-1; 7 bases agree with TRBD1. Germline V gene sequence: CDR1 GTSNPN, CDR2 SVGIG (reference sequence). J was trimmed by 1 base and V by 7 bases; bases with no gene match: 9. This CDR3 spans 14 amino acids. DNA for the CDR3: TGTGCCTACATCTTTGGGACAGAGAACACTGAAGCTTTCTTT. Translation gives CAYIFGTENTEAFF. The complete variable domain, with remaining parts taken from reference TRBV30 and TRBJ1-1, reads SQTIHQWPATLVQPVGSPLSLECTVEGTSNPNLYWYRQAAGRGLQLLFYSVGIGQISSEVPQNLSASRPQDRQFILSSKKLLLSDSGFYLCAYIFGTENTEAFFGQGTRLTVV.

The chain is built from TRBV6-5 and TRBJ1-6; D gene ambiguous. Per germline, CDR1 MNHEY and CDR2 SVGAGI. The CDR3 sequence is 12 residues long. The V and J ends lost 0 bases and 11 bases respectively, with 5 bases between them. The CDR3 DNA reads TGTGCCAGCAGTTACTCCCAGACACCCCTCCACTTT. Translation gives CASSYSQTPLHF.

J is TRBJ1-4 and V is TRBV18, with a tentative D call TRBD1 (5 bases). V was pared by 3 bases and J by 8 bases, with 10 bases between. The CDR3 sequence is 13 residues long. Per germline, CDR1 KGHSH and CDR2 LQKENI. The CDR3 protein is CASSPDTPEKLFF. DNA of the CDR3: TGTGCCAGCTCACCGGACACTCCCGAAAAACTGTTTTTT.

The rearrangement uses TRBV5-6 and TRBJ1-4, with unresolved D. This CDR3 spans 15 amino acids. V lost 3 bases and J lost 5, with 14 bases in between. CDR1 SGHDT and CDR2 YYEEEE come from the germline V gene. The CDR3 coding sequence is TGTGCCAGCAGCTACCTTCTGACTGGGAATGAAAAACTGTTTTTT. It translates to CASSYLLTGNEKLFF.

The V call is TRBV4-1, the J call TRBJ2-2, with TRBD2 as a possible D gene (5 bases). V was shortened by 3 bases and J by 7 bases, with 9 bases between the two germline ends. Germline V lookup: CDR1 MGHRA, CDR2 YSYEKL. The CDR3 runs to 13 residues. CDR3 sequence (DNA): TGCGCCAGCAGCCACGCGGGTGGCGGGGAGCTGTTTTTT. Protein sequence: CASSHAGGGELFF.

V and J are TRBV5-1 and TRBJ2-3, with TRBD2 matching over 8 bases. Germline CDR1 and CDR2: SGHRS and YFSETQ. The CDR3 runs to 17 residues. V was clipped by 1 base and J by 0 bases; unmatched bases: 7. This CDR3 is CASSLQTSDSSTDTQYF. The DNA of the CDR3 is TGCGCCAGCAGCTTGCAGACTAGCGACTCTAGCACAGATACGCAGTATTTT.

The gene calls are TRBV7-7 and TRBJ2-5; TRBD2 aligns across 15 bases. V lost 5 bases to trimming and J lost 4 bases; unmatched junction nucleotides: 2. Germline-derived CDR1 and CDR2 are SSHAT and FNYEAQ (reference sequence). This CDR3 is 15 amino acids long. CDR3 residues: CASSRTSGGVETQYF. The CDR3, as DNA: TGTGCCAGCAGCCGGACTAGCGGGGGGGTAGAGACCCAGTACTTC.

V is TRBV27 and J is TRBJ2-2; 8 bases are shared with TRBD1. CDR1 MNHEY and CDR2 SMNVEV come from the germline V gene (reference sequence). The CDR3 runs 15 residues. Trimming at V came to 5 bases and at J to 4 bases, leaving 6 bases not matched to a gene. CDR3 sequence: CASSAATGGTGELFF. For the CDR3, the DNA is TGTGCCAGCAGTGCGGCCACAGGGGGCACCGGGGAGCTGTTTTTT.

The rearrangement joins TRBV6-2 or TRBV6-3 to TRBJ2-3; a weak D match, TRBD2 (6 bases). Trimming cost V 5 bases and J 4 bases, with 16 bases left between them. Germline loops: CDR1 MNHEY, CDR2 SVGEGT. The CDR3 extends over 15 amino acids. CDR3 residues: CASSTGDFLPDTQYF. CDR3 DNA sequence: TGTGCCAGCAGTACCGGGGACTTTTTGCCAGATACGCAGTATTTT.

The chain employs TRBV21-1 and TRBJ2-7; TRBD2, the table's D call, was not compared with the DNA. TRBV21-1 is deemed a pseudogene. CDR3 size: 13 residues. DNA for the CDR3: TGTGCCAGCAGCGAAAGGAGCTCCTACGAGCAGTACTTC. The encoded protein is CASSERSSYEQYF.

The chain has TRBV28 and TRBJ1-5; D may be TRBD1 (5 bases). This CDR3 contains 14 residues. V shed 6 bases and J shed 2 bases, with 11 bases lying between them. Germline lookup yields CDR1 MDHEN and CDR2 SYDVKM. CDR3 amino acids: CASSPGGGNQPQHF. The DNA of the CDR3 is TGTGCCAGCAGCCCTGGGGGGGGCAATCAGCCCCAGCATTTT.

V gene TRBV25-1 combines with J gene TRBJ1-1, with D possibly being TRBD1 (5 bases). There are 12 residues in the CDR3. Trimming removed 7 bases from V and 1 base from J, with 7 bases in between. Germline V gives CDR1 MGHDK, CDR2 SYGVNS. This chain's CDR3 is CASTQGNTEAFF. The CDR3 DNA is TGTGCCAGCACCCAGGGGAACACTGAAGCTTTCTTT.

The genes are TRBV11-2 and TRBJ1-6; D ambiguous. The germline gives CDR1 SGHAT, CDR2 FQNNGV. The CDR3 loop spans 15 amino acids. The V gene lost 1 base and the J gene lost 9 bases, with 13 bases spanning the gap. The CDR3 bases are TGTGCCAGCAGCTTAGGTGTTGGCGGGAGTTCACCCCTCCACTTT. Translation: CASSLGVGGSSPLHF.

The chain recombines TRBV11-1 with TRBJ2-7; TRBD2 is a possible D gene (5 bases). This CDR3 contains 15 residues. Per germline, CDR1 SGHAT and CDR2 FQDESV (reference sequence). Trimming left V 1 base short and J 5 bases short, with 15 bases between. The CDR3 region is CASSLVDSPAHEQYF. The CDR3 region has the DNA TGTGCCAGCAGCTTAGTGGACTCCCCAGCCCACGAGCAGTACTTC.

The CDR3 here is CASSYGQGLYEQYF. The CDR3 nucleotides read TGTGCCAGCAGTTACGGCCAGGGGTTGTACGAGCAGTACTTC. The rearrangement uses TRBV6-6 and TRBJ2-7; a weak D match, TRBD1 (6 bases). The CDR3 loop spans 14 amino acids. The V gene's germline CDR1 is MNHNY and CDR2 SVGAGI (reference sequence). Trimming took off 2 bases at V and 4 bases at J, with 12 bases between the two ends.